Listed here is a single T cell receptor (beta chain). Its antigen is undetermined. The data were taken from a study of T cell clonotyping in hematopoietic cell transplantation. There are 15 residues in the CDR3. Germline V CDR1 and CDR2: LNHDA, SQIVND (reference sequence). Trimming took 6 bases from V and 4 from J, leaving 16 bases between them. Whole-study results and caveats: Broader posttransplant TCR repertoire diversity was predicted by graft donor and pretransplant recipient Inverse Simpson Index values. Recipient TCR diversity dropped after transplant; expanded clonotypes rose from day 30 to 180.

Blood collection times were about day -28 and days 30, 100, 180 posttransplant. Profiled with immunoSEQ multiplex PCR; TCRdb holds only in-frame clones, not every one. The profile shows some 29,000 clones, 92% of them singletons. This chain joins TRBV19 and TRBJ1-5; D may be TRBD1 (5 bases). The sample here was PBMCs, taken 100 days after allogeneic stem cell transplant. The clonotype was recovered from a female patient between 50 and 59 years old who had an allogeneic stem cell transplant from a related donor, so the T cells may come from the graft donor. Some clones in this sample may be carry-over from other donors' samples. Here the CDR3 reads CASRAVGDGNQPQHF. CDR3 bases: TGTGCCAGTAGAGCAGTAGGGGACGGTAATCAGCCCCAGCATTTT.